This is a list of T cell receptor beta chains from one sample in a study of T cells after yellow fever vaccination. TCRdb recomputed calls from the 5' RACE reads with MiXCR, one row per CDR3 protein. The sample has about 350,000 distinct CDR3 sequences; around 8.1% are singletons. Specimen: PBMCs, collected about 49 days after the first yellow fever vaccination. The receptors here all came from a man aged 18 to 29 who received the YFV17D yellow fever vaccine. The CDR3 runs from the conserved cysteine through the conserved F or W. The D gene is left open where the match is weak. A row's size may be missing; if present it is once, few, many or a size class.

TRBJ2-4 | NA | NA | TRBV6-2/TRBV6-3 | TGTGCCAGCAGTTACTACAGGCCTGAAAACATTCAGTACTTC | CASSYYRPENIQYF
TRBJ1-6 | few | NA | TRBV4-1 | TGCGCCAGCAGCCAAGAGGAACAAAGCTCCTATAATTCACCCCTCCACTTT | CASSQEEQSSYNSPLHF
TRBJ2-7 | NA | NA | TRBV5-1 | TGCGCCAGCAGCTTAAGTCTCTACGAGCAGTACTTC | CASSLSLYEQYF
TRBJ2-3 | many | TRBD1 | TRBV29-1 | TGCAGCGTCGCACAGGGGGTAGTGACAGATACGCAGTATTTT | CSVAQGVVTDTQYF
TRBJ2-3 | few | NA | TRBV6-2/TRBV6-3 | TGTGCCAGCAGTTGGACCACAATCTCCACAGATACGCAGTATTTT | CASSWTTISTDTQYF
TRBJ1-6 | NA | TRBD1 | TRBV28 | TGTGCCAGCAGTTTGCGGACAGGGAGCTCCTATAATTCACCCCTCCACTTT | CASSLRTGSSYNSPLHF
TRBJ1-1 | NA | TRBD1 | TRBV9 | TGTGCCAGCAGCACCGGACAGGGAAGATTCACTGAAGCTTTCTTT | CASSTGQGRFTEAFF
TRBJ1-1 | NA | NA | TRBV12-3/TRBV12-4 | TGTGCCAGCAGTTTAGGGACTTCCTTAATTTATGAAGCTTTCTTT | CASSLGTSLIYEAFF
TRBJ2-5 | NA | NA | TRBV20-1 | TGCAGTGCTAGGAAGCTAGCGACAGAGCAAGAGACCCAGTACTTC | CSARKLATEQETQYF
TRBJ2-5 | NA | NA | TRBV10-2 | TGCGCCAGCATGAGGAGGGTCGGGGGAGAGACCCAGTACTTC | CASMRRVGGETQYF
TRBJ2-3 | many | TRBD1 | TRBV5-1 | TGCGCCAGCAGCATACCGACAGGGGCAGATACGCAGTATTTT | CASSIPTGADTQYF
TRBJ2-7 | NA | NA | TRBV6-5 | TGTGCCAGCAGTTACTCGATTGGGGGCTACGAGCAGTACTTC | CASSYSIGGYEQYF
TRBJ2-1 | few | TRBD1 | TRBV5-1 | TGCGCCAGCAGCGGTAACAGGGGGGTTGAGCAGTTCTTC | CASSGNRGVEQFF
TRBJ2-3 | few | TRBD2 | TRBV20-1 | TGCAGTGCTAGAGATTTGGCGGGGGGCACAGATACGCAGTATTTT | CSARDLAGGTDTQYF
TRBJ1-1 | few | NA | TRBV29-1 | TGCAGCGTTGAAGGACAGAGAAGGGCTGAAGCTTTCTTT | CSVEGQRRAEAFF
TRBJ1-5 | few | TRBD1 | TRBV7-2 | TGTGCCAGCAGCAGACAGGGGTGGAGTCAGCCCCAGCATTTT | CASSRQGWSQPQHF
TRBJ2-5 | few | NA | TRBV5-4 | TGTGCCAGCAGCCAACTGACAGGTTTCCAAGAGACCCAGTACTTC | CASSQLTGFQETQYF
TRBJ2-3 | few | NA | TRBV5-1 | TGCGCCAGCAGCTCTGAGGGTCGGCCGGGGGCAGATACGCAGTATTTT | CASSSEGRPGADTQYF
TRBJ2-2 | NA | TRBD1 | TRBV4-1 | TGCGCCAGCAGCCAAGCCCCGACAGGGGAGGCCGGGGAGCTGTTTTTT | CASSQAPTGEAGELFF
TRBJ2-1 | many | TRBD2 | TRBV11-2 | TGTGCCAGCAGCTTAGTCCGACTAGCGGGTTTTAATGAGCAGTTCTTC | CASSLVRLAGFNEQFF
TRBJ1-6 | few | NA | TRBV7-6 | TGTGCCAGCAGCTCGGCCAACTCACCCCTCCACTTT | CASSSANSPLHF
TRBJ2-3 | few | NA | TRBV7-9 | TGTGCCAGCGGTGGGAGTTGGGATACGCAGTATTTT | CASGGSWDTQYF
TRBJ1-1 | many | NA | TRBV7-2 | TGTGCCAGCAGCTTAGCGCCCGGGAAGGACACTGAAGCTTTCTTT | CASSLAPGKDTEAFF
TRBJ2-1 | few | NA | TRBV11-1 | TGTGCCAGCAGCCCGAGGCAATTTCGGTACAATGAGCAGTTCTTC | CASSPRQFRYNEQFF
TRBJ1-4 | NA | NA | TRBV29-1 | TGCAGCGTTACTTTTAACCGGGACGATAGGGAAAAACTGTTTTTT | CSVTFNRDDREKLFF
TRBJ2-3 | few | TRBD1 | TRBV4-1 | TGCGCCAGCAGCCAAGCCGGGACAGGGGCCACAGATACGCAGTATTTT | CASSQAGTGATDTQYF
TRBJ2-2 | many | NA | TRBV12-3/TRBV12-4 | TGTGCCAGCAGTCCCTATATCGCCGGGGAGCTGTTTTTT | CASSPYIAGELFF
TRBJ2-6 | NA | NA | TRBV5-1 | TGCGCCAGCAGAGATTATAGGGGCTACTCTGGGGCCAACGTCCCGACTTTC | CASRDYRGYSGANVPTF
TRBJ2-1 | NA | NA | TRBV14 | TGTGCCAGCAGCCCGGGTCGATGGAGCTCCTACAATGAGCAGTTCTTC | CASSPGRWSSYNEQFF
TRBJ1-5 | NA | NA | TRBV20-1 | TGCAGTGCTAGCCGAGGCGGCAGGGCTGGTCAATTTCAGCCCCAGCATTTT | CSASRGGRAGQFQPQHF
TRBJ2-2 | NA | NA | TRBV9 | TGTGCCAGCACCATAGGGGAGTTTTCGAACACCGGGGAGCTGTTTTTT | CASTIGEFSNTGELFF
TRBJ2-5 | few | TRBD1 | TRBV29-1 | TGCAGCGTTTCGGACAGGGCCCAAGAGACCCAGTACTTC | CSVSDRAQETQYF
TRBJ1-2 | NA | NA | TRBV6-5 | TGTGCCGGCAACTTTCTATTACCATCTGGCTACACCTTC | CAGNFLLPSGYTF
TRBJ2-1 | NA | NA | TRBV5-1 | TGCGCCAGCAGCTTACGGTCCCCCGGGACATCGGGGGGTAATGAGCAGTTCTTC | CASSLRSPGTSGGNEQFF
TRBJ2-5 | many | TRBD2 | TRBV7-2 | TGTGCCAGCAGCTTAGAGGGGACTAACCAAGAGACCCAGTACTTC | CASSLEGTNQETQYF
TRBJ1-6 | few | TRBD1 | TRBV7-9 | TGTGCCAGCAGCCTTAAGGGGGCCGACTCACCCCTCCACTTT | CASSLKGADSPLHF
TRBJ1-1 | few | NA | TRBV11-2 | TGTGCCAGCAGCCGACACCGGGTCTCTACCACACCGAACACTGAAGCTTTCTTT | CASSRHRVSTTPNTEAFF
TRBJ1-5 | few | NA | TRBV7-9 | TGTGCCAGCAGCTTTCACGCAGGGTCTTATAGCAATCAGCCCCAGCATTTT | CASSFHAGSYSNQPQHF
TRBJ1-2 | many | NA | TRBV4-2 | TGTGCCAGCAGCCAAGAAGTAAGCGGGGCCCCTGGCTATGGCTACACCTTC | CASSQEVSGAPGYGYTF
TRBJ2-3 | many | NA | TRBV7-3 | TGTGCCAGCAGCTTAGGGGACCGCACAGATACGCAGTATTTT | CASSLGDRTDTQYF
TRBJ2-2 | few | TRBD2 | TRBV7-3 | TGTGCCAGCCGAACCGGGGGGTACACCGGGGAGCTGTTTTTT | CASRTGGYTGELFF
TRBJ2-7 | few | NA | TRBV6-5 | TGTGCCAGCAGTTACCTCTACGAGCAGTACTTC | CASSYLYEQYF
TRBJ1-5 | few | TRBD1 | TRBV20-1 | TGCAGTGCTGGACGACAGGGTGAGCCCCAGCATTTT | CSAGRQGEPQHF
TRBJ2-7 | NA | NA | TRBV29-1 | TGCAGCGTTAACAGCTACGAGCAGTACTTC | CSVNSYEQYF
TRBJ1-6 | many | TRBD1 | TRBV18 | TGTGCCAGCTCACAGACAGGGACGGGGTCACCCCTCCACTTT | CASSQTGTGSPLHF